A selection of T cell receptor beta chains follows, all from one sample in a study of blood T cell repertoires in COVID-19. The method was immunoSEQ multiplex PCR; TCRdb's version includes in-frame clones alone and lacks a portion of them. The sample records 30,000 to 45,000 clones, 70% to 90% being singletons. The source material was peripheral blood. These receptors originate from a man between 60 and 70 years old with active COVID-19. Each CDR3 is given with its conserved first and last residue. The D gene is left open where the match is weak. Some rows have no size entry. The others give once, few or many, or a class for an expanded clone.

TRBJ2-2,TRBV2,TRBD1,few,CASTRTGKGELFF,TGTGCCAGCACGAGGACAGGGAAAGGGGAGCTGTTTTTT
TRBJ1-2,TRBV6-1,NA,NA,CASSEANRANYGYTF,TGTGCCAGCAGTGAAGCGAACAGGGCGAACTATGGCTACACCTTC
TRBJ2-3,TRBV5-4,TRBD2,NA,CASSLALAGEGTQYF,TGTGCCAGCAGCTTGGCACTAGCGGGAGAGGGTACGCAGTATTTT
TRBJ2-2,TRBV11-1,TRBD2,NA,CASSLTSSTGELFF,TGTGCCAGCAGCTTGACTAGCAGCACCGGGGAGCTGTTTTTT
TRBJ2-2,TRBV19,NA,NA,CASSIGTANTGELFF,TGTGCCAGTAGTATAGGGACAGCGAACACCGGGGAGCTGTTTTTT
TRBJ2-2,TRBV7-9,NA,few,CASSLGKAVGELFF,TGTGCCAGCAGCTTAGGGAAGGCGGTCGGGGAGCTGTTTTTT
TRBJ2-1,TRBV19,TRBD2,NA,CASNLGTSGSNEQFF,TGTGCCAGTAACCTCGGGACTAGCGGGAGTAATGAGCAGTTCTTC
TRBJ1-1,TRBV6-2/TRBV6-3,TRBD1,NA,CASSYSWTGVAEAFF,TGTGCCAGCAGTTACTCCTGGACAGGGGTGGCTGAAGCTTTCTTT
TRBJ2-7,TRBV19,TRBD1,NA,CASAQGTGTGGDEQYF,TGTGCCAGTGCCCAGGGTACCGGGACAGGGGGCGACGAGCAGTACTTC
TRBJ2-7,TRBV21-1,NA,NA,CASSTLGTSGSSYEQYF,TGTGCCAGCAGCACTCTAGGGACTAGCGGAAGCTCCTACGAGCAGTACTTC
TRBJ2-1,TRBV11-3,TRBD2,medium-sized,CASSRSGGSYNEQFF,TGTGCCAGCAGCCGTAGCGGGGGGAGTTACAATGAGCAGTTCTTC
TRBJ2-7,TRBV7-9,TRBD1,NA,CASSLPGQDSYEQYF,TGTGCCAGCAGCCTCCCGGGACAGGACTCCTACGAGCAGTACTTC
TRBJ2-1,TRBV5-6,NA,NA,CASTWGAGYYNEQFF,TGTGCCAGCACCTGGGGAGCGGGCTACTACAATGAGCAGTTCTTC
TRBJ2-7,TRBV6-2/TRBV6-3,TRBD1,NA,CASSYRDRGAYEQYF,TGTGCCAGCAGTTACCGAGACAGGGGGGCCTACGAGCAGTACTTC
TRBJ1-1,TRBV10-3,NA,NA,CAISRSRGNTEAFF,TGTGCCATCAGTCGTTCTCGGGGGAACACTGAAGCTTTCTTT
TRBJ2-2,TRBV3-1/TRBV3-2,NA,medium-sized,CASSQDFGSTGELFF,TGTGCCAGCAGCCAAGATTTCGGGTCCACCGGGGAGCTGTTTTTT
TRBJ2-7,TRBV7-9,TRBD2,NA,CASSRAGGPGEQYF,TGTGCCAGCAGTAGAGCGGGAGGGCCGGGGGAGCAGTACTTC
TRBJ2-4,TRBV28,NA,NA,CASLDILQNIQYF,TGTGCCAGCCTGGACATCCTCCAAAACATTCAGTACTTC
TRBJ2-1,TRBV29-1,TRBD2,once,CSVRTSVSSYNEQFF,TGCAGCGTACGGACTAGCGTTAGCTCCTACAATGAGCAGTTCTTC
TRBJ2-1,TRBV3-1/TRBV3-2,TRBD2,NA,CASSPELAGGGGEQFF,TGTGCCAGCAGCCCGGAGCTAGCGGGAGGTGGTGGTGAGCAGTTCTTC
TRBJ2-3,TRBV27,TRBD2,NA,CASSFLLAGDGNTQYF,TGTGCCAGCAGTTTCCTACTAGCGGGAGATGGAAATACGCAGTATTTT
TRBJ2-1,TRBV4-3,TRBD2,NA,CASSPRSAGGGSNEQFF,TGCGCCAGCAGCCCCCGGTCCGCGGGAGGAGGTTCTAATGAGCAGTTCTTC
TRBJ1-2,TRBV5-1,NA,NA,CASSSDRTLYGYTF,TGCGCCAGCAGCTCTGACAGGACTCTCTATGGCTACACCTTC
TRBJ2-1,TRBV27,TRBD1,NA,CASSLSAGQGPNEQFF,TGTGCCAGCAGTTTATCCGCGGGACAGGGTCCGAATGAGCAGTTCTTC
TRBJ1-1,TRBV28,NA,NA,CASSLDQAVNTEAFF,TGTGCCAGCAGTTTAGACCAGGCCGTGAACACTGAAGCTTTCTTT
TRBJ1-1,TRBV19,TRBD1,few,CASQFGQGEAFF,TGTGCCAGTCAATTCGGACAGGGGGAAGCTTTCTTT
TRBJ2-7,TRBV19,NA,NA,CASSPRTASYEQYF,TGTGCCAGTAGTCCACGGACAGCTTCCTACGAGCAGTACTTC
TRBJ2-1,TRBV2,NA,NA,CASSSGLYNEQFF,TGTGCCAGCAGCTCTGGGCTGTACAATGAGCAGTTCTTC
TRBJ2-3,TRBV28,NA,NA,CASSRLLGTDTQYF,TGTGCCAGCAGTCGACTTCTAGGCACAGATACGCAGTATTTT
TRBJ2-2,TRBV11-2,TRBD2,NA,CASSQGLAGGTGELFF,TGTGCCAGCAGCCAGGGACTAGCGGGAGGCACCGGGGAGCTGTTTTTT
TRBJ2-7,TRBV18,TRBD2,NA,CASSPSARGSREGSYEQYF,TGTGCCAGCTCACCATCCGCGCGCGGGAGTAGAGAGGGCTCCTACGAGCAGTACTTC
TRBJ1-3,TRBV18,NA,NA,CASSPPRVSGNTIYF,TGTGCCAGCTCACCACCCAGGGTGTCTGGAAACACCATATATTTT
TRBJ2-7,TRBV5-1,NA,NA,CASSSGGSDRVEQYF,TGCGCCAGCAGCTCGGGGGGTTCGGACAGGGTCGAGCAGTACTTC
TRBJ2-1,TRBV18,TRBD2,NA,CASSPPGLAYNEQFF,TGTGCCAGCTCACCCCCGGGACTAGCATACAATGAGCAGTTCTTC
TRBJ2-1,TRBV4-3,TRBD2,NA,CASSQDWLAGGPNNEQFF,TGCGCCAGCAGCCAAGATTGGCTAGCGGGAGGGCCAAACAATGAGCAGTTCTTC
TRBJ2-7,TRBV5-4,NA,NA,CASSLSSLGYEQYF,TGTGCCAGCAGCCTAAGTAGTCTCGGGTACGAGCAGTACTTC
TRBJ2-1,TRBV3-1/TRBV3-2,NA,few,CASSQGGSGYNEQFF,TGTGCCAGCAGCCAAGGGGGTAGCGGCTACAATGAGCAGTTCTTC
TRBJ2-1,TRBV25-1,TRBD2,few,CASTDTSGSTDNEQFF,TGTGCCAGCACTGATACTAGCGGGAGTACAGACAATGAGCAGTTCTTC
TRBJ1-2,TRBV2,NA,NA,CASTLSREGYGYTF,TGTGCCAGCACCCTAAGTCGGGAAGGCTATGGCTACACCTTC
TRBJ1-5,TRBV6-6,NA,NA,CASSYPTWAPQHF,TGTGCCAGCAGTTACCCCACATGGGCGCCCCAGCATTTT
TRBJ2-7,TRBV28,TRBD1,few,CASSYPDRAIYEQYF,TGTGCCAGCAGCTACCCAGACAGGGCCATCTACGAGCAGTACTTC